This TCR beta chain emerged from a study of technical replicates of blood from a handful of donors (dated by TCRdb to about 2017). The germline V gene supplies CDR1 MDHEN and CDR2 SYDVKM. The CDR3 spans 13 residues, from the cysteine through the phenylalanine. Of all the DNA, just the CDR3 is kept, 39 bases in frame from base 1. The junction shows trimming of 3 bases on V and 2 bases on J, and the gene matches do not reach 1 base of it. Preparation of the library involved the immunoSEQ multiplex PCR assay. As stored in TCRdb, this immuneACCESS dataset retains in-frame rearrangements with V and J assigned. A fraction of the clones does not appear; measured against another copy, unresolved V genes explain less than half of the discrepancy, and the remainder lacks a known reason. The sample table contains 62,000 or so clones; only one count was recorded for about 90% of them. Roughly 5% of the sample is in the top ten clones.

The sample holds one count of this clone. Its antigen is not yet known. The record has no base qualities; no much larger clone is one base away. Recombination linked TRBV28 to TRBJ2-7, with 7 central nucleotides matching TRBD1. This TCR came from a human donor in good health. Some clones in this sample may be carry-over from other donors' samples. Material for sequencing was PBMCs. CDR3 reads: CASSFQGAYEQYF. The DNA sequence follows: TGTGCCAGCAGTTTCCAGGGGGCCTACGAGCAGTACTTC.